This T cell receptor (beta chain) appears in the sequencing data of a study of blood T cell repertoires in COVID-19. Study summary: From the United States, Italy and Spain came samples of acute and convalescent COVID-19.

This table comes from immunoSEQ multiplex PCR, and its TCRdb copy is limited to in-frame clones, with some not included. The sample lists fewer than 250,000 clones, 83% occurring once. The CDR3 has 15 amino acids. Germline V gene sequence: CDR1 MNHEY, CDR2 SVGEGT. Trimming at V came to 6 bases and at J to 9 bases, leaving 9 bases not matched to a gene. Material for sequencing was peripheral blood. The sequence was collected from a woman between 40 and 55 years old with active or convalescent COVID-19. This chain joins TRBV6-2 or TRBV6-3 and TRBJ2-1, with 12 bases identical to TRBD2. CDR3 nucleotides: TGTGCCAGCAGCCAACTAGCGGGGGGTCGAACTGAGCAGTTCTTC. Translating gives CASSQLAGGRTEQFF.